This T cell receptor (beta chain) was sequenced in a study of CD8 T cells in Susac syndrome. Overall study results and limits: The number of individuals included in the study's TCR sequencing and HLA analysis was acknowledged as relatively small.

This CDR3 has 15 amino acids. CDR1 MNHEY and CDR2 SMNVEV come from the germline V gene (reference sequence). V trimming: 1 base; J trimming: 2 bases; junction bases outside the gene matches: 4. CD8+ and CD4+ T cells circulating in blood were sequenced for TCR beta. The multiple sclerosis control cohort comprised treatment-naive individuals presenting with stable or active relapsing-remitting disease. Comments on this clonotype: Its antigen is unidentified.

Reverse transcription of roughly 0.5 to 1 ug RNA was performed with random hexamers. A multiplex approach, immunoSEQ multiplex PCR, amplified TCR beta CDR3 across 54 Vbeta and 13 Jbeta. TCRdb independently ran MiXCR on the immunoSEQ multiplex PCR reads; one entry per CDR3 protein. Among some 300,000 distinct CDR3 sequences listed, about 85% were seen once. The receptor's source is a human donor with multiple sclerosis. This chain uses TRBV27 with TRBJ2-7; 8 bases match TRBD2. The source material was CD8+ T cells from PBMCs. The CDR3 protein is CASSLLLADAYEQYF. CDR3 DNA sequence: TGTGCCAGCAGTTTATTACTAGCGGATGCCTACGAGCAGTACTTC.